These 7 T cell receptor beta chains share one sample of origin, sequenced in a study of blood T cell repertoires in COVID-19. Here immunoSEQ multiplex PCR was the method, and the copy in TCRdb shows in-frame clones only, minus some. The repertoire holds approximately 56,000 clones, with under 90% as singletons. The sequencing sample was made of peripheral blood. These receptors came from an elderly man with active or convalescent COVID-19.

The rearrangement uses TRBV19 and TRBJ2-5; 10 nucleotides align to TRBD2. The germline V gene encodes CDR1 LNHDA and CDR2 SQIVND (reference sequence). V lost 7 bases to trimming and J lost 5 bases; unmatched junction nucleotides: 10. The CDR3 covers 15 residues. The DNA of the CDR3 is TGTGCCAGTACCTTTAAGCGGGAGGGCCGTGAGACCCAGTACTTC. Its translation is CASTFKREGRETQYF.

The chain couples TRBV3-1 (or the pseudogene TRBV3-2) to TRBJ2-7; 9 nucleotides match TRBD1. Per the germline V gene, CDR1 is LGHDT and CDR2 is YNNKEL (reference sequence). The CDR3 runs to 14 residues. V lost 4 bases to trimming and J lost 3 bases; unmatched junction nucleotides: 4. The CDR3 region is CASSPGTGIYEQYF. CDR3 bases: TGTGCCAGCAGCCCCGGGACAGGGATCTACGAGCAGTACTTC.

CDR3 residues: CAWSHGSYGYTF. Here the CDR3 DNA reads TGTGCCTGGAGCCATGGCTCCTATGGCTACACCTTC. The chain is built from TRBV30 and TRBJ1-2; no definite D call. Germline-derived CDR1 and CDR2 are GTSNPN and SVGIG (reference sequence). The ends were cut back, 3 bases at V and 4 bases at J, with 9 bases in the middle. The CDR3 is 12 amino acids.

The chain joins TRBV27 to TRBJ1-2; the match to TRBD1 covers 7 bases. Germline V gene data show CDR1 as MNHEY and CDR2 as SMNVEV (reference sequence). The CDR3 is 16 residues long. Losses at the gene ends were 1 base for V and 4 bases for J; bases not matched to a gene: 9. The CDR3 nucleotides are TGTGCCAGCAGTTTATTCGGACAGGAGACTACCTATGGCTACACCTTC. It specifies CASSLFGQETTYGYTF.

This sequence joins TRBV5-1 and TRBJ1-3; D remains unclear. CDR3 size: 13 residues. Germline V gene lookup returns CDR1 SGHRS and CDR2 YFSETQ. The V and J ends lost 0 bases and 1 base respectively, with 2 bases between them. For the CDR3, the DNA is TGCGCCAGCAGCTTGGCTTCTGGAAACACCATATATTTT. The encoded protein is CASSLASGNTIYF.

V gene TRBV25-1 combines with J gene TRBJ2-1, with D perhaps matching TRBD2 (6 bases). This CDR3 spans 14 amino acids. CDR1 is MGHDK and CDR2 is SYGVNS in the germline V gene. V was shortened by 3 bases and J by 2 bases, with 8 bases between the two germline ends. The CDR3 is CASSDTGAYNEQFF. The CDR3 DNA reads as TGTGCCAGCAGTGATACGGGGGCCTACAATGAGCAGTTCTTC.

CDR3 bases: TGTGCCAGCAGCTTAGAGCCGGGGGGTAGGGCCGAGCAGTACTTC. Protein product: CASSLEPGGRAEQYF. The rearrangement joins TRBV11-2 to TRBJ2-7; TRBD2 matches at 7 bases. There are 15 residues in the CDR3. The junction had 8 bases not matched to a gene; V was cut back by 0 bases and J by 6 bases. From germline, CDR1 is SGHAT and CDR2 FQNNGV.